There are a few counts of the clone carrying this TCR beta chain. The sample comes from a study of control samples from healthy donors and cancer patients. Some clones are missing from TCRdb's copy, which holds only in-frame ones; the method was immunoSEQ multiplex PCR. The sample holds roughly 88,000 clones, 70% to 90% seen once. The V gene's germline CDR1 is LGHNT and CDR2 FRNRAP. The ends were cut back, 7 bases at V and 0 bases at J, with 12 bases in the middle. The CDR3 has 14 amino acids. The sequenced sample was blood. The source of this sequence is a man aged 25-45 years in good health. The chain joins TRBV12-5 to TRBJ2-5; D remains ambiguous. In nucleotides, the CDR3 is TGTGCTAGTGCCCCGGGTAGCTACCAAGAGACCCAGTACTTC. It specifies CASAPGSYQETQYF.